This entry describes one TCR beta chain. Both CD4+ and CD8+ T cells were separated by sorting PBMCs. The sample is drawn from a study of CD8+ T cells in alopecia areata. Study in general: Those patients who were treated received oral tofacitinib, which was given at 5 to 10 mg twice daily for moderate-to-severe alopecia areata.

Extraction and reverse transcription of RNA yielded cDNA as the sequencing template. The protocol was immunoSEQ multiplex PCR, while the TCRdb copy is restricted to in-frame clones and leaves out a portion. The sample lists fewer than 150,000 clones; 35% to 45% were seen once. V was shortened by 1 base and J by 4 bases, with 22 bases between the two germline ends. The CDR3 is 19 residues long. Germline CDR1 is SGHTA and CDR2 is FQGTGA. Sequencing input: CD4+ T cells sorted from blood. The rearrangement uses TRBV7-3 and TRBJ2-2; maybe TRBD2 (5 bases). The TCR sequence derives from a human donor with alopecia areata. CDR3 region: CASSLKGPAGGGRTGELFF. The DNA for the CDR3 is TGTGCCAGCAGCTTAAAAGGCCCGGCTGGCGGCGGGCGCACCGGGGAGCTGTTTTTT.